This T cell receptor (beta chain) was documented in a study of shared clonotypes between healthy human individuals. Study-wide findings and caveats: Clonotypes not shared had lower generation probabilities than those common to all four donors.

The naive CD8 fraction comprised CD45RO-negative cells positively selected for CCR7 and excluded terminally differentiated effector memory CD45RA+ cells. Germline V lookup: CDR1 SGHRS, CDR2 YFSETQ. V lost 4 bases, J lost 13 bases, and 8 bases stayed unmatched. CDR3 length: 13 residues. Comments on this clone: The antigen remains undetermined.

The method was immunoSEQ multiplex PCR; TCRdb's version includes in-frame clones alone and lacks a portion of them. The sample lists millions of clones; 85% to 95% were seen once. V gene TRBV5-1 combines with J gene TRBJ2-7; 13 bases align to TRBD2. The sequenced material came from naive CD8+ T cells from PBMCs. The TCR sequence derives from a young man in good health. Some clones in this sample may be carry-over from other donors' samples. The CDR3 DNA follows: TGCGCCAGCAGCCCCTCCGGGACTAGCGGGATATACTTC. It codes for CASSPSGTSGIYF.